This T cell receptor beta chain was profiled in a study of beta chain features in type 1 diabetes. Study-wide results and caveats: At VDJ recombination sites, type 1 diabetes patients had fewer insertions and more deleted nucleotides. Highly expressing activated T cells could be over-counted with a cDNA template. Shortening of TCRB CDR3s, moderate but significant, appeared in all four CD4+ subsets of Type 1 diabetes patients.

CD4+ naive, central memory, regulatory and stem cell-like memory cells were sorted via CD45RO/CCR7/CD25/CD127/CD95/CD27. V was shortened by 6 bases and J by 6 bases, with 9 bases between the two germline ends. Germline loops: CDR1 MNHNY, CDR2 SVGAGI (reference sequence). The CDR3 covers 12 residues. cDNA synthesis used the whole RNA isolate, giving expressed TCRB sequences. Deep immunoSEQ sequencing covered naive, central memory and regulatory T cell samples. Using immunoSEQ multiplex PCR, the repertoire was profiled, and TCRdb retains in-frame clones only, with some absent. The sample lists roughly 100,000 clones, over 25% occurring once. For this clone: What it binds is unknown.

The receptor was derived from a woman under 30 with type 1 diabetes. The V call is TRBV6-6, the J call TRBJ2-1; a possible D gene is TRBD2 (6 bases). Sequenced: central memory CD4+ T cells from blood. The CDR3 loop is CASSPGGNEQFF. For the CDR3, the DNA is TGTGCCAGCAGCCCCGGGGGCAATGAGCAGTTCTTC.